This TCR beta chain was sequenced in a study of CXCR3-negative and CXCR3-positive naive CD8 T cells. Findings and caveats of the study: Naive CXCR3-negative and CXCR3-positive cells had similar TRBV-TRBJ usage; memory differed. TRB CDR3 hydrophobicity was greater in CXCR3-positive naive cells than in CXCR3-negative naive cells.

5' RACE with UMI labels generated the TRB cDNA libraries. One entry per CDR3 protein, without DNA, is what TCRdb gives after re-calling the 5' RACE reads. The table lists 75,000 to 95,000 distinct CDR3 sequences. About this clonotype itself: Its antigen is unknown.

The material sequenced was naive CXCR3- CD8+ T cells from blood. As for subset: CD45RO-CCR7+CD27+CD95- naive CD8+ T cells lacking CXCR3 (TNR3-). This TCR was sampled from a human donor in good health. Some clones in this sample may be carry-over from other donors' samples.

CDR3 in amino acids: CNTRGWDGTDTQYF. This sequence joins TRBV20-1 and TRBJ2-3; the D call of TRBD1 rests on TCRdb alone, since no DNA is present to check it. CDR1 is DFQATT and CDR2 is SNEGSKA in the germline V gene (reference sequence). The CDR3 covers 14 residues.